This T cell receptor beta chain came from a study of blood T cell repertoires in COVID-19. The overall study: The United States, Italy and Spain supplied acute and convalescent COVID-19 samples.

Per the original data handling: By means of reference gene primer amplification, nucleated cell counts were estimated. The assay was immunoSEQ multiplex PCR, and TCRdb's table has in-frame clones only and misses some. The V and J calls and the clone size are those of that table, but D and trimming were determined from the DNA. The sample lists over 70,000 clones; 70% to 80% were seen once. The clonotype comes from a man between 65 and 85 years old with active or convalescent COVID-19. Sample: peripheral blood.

The CDR3 coding sequence is TGTGCCAGCAGTTTATCGCCGGTGGGGGGACCCCTCCACTTT. This codes for CASSLSPVGGPLHF. The V gene is TRBV27, the J gene TRBJ1-6; maybe TRBD1 (5 bases). This CDR3 is 14 amino acids long. The V and J ends lost 0 bases and 12 bases respectively, with 12 bases between them. Germline values: CDR1 MNHEY, CDR2 SMNVEV (reference sequence).